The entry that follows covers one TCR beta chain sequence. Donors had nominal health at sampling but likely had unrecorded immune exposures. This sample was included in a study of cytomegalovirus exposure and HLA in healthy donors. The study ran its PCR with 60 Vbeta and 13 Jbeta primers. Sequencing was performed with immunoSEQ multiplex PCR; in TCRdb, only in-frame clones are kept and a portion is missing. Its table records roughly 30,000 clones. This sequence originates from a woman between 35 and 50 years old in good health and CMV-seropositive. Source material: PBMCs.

The CDR3, as DNA: TGTGCCAGCAGCGCACAGGGGGCAAGGCAGCCCCAGCATTTT. Its translation is CASSAQGARQPQHF. The chain carries TRBV7-9 and TRBJ1-5, with 9 bases lining up with TRBD1. J was trimmed by 7 bases and V by 5 bases; bases with no gene match: 6. The CDR3 consists of 14 residues. Germline lookup yields CDR1 SEHNR and CDR2 FQNEAQ (reference sequence).